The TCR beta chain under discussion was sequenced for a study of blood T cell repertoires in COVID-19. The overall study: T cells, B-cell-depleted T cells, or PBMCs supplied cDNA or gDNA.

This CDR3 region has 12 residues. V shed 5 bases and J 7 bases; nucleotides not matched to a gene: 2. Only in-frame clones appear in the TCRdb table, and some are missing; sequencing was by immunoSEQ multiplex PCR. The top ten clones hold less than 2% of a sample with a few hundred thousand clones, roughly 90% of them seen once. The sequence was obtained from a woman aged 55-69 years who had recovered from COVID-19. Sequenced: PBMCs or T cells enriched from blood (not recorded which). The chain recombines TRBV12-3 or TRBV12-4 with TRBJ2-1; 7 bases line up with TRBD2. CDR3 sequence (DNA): TGTGCCAGCAGTCCGGGACTAAATGAGCAGTTCTTC. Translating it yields CASSPGLNEQFF.